This T cell receptor beta chain was sequenced during a study of CD8+ T cells in alopecia areata. Study in general: Among treated patients, severity was scored by affected scalp area percentage. Study results and limitations: Having just one nonresponder leaves the connection between baseline CD8+ expansion and response unresolved. It was less clear whether patients shared TCRs than it was in mice, possibly because of HLA.

Indicated treatment: oral pan-JAK inhibitor, 5-10 mg twice daily. Sampling of alopecia areata patients yielded lesional scalp punch biopsies as well as peripheral blood. For this clone: Its specificity is not known.

In each case, RNA was isolated and then reverse transcribed into cDNA as the sequencing template. Generated by immunoSEQ multiplex PCR, the TCRdb table keeps only in-frame clones and is missing some. The sample has some 96,000 clones; 50% to 75% are singletons. The length of the CDR3 is 13 residues. V gave up 3 bases and J gave up 8 bases; unmatched junction bases: 5. Per the germline V gene, CDR1 is SEHNR and CDR2 is FQNEAQ (reference sequence). This chain uses TRBV7-9 with TRBJ1-2; 8 nucleotides align to TRBD1. The specimen comprised CD8+ T cells sorted from blood, sampled at week 4, from a patient treated with tofacitinib. The sequence was collected from a human donor with alopecia areata. CDR3 DNA: TGTGCCAGCAGCTTCGACAGGGGATGGGGCTACACCTTC. Translated, it gives CASSFDRGWGYTF.